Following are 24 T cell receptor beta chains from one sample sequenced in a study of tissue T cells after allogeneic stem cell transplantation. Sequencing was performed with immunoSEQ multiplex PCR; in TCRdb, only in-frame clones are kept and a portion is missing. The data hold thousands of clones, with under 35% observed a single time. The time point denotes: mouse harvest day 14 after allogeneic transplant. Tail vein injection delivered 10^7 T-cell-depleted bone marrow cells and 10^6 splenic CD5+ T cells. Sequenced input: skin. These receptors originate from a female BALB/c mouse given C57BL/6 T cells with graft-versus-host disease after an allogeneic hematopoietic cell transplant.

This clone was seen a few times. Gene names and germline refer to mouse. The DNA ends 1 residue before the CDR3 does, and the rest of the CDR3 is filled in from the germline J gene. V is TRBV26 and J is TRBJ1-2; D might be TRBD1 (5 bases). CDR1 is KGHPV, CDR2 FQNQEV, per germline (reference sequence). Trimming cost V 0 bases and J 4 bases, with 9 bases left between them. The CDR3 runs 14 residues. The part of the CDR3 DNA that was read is TGTGCCAGCAGTCTGTCCTGGGACGGCTCCGACTACACC. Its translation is CASSLSWDGSDYT. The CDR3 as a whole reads CASSLSWDGSDYTF.

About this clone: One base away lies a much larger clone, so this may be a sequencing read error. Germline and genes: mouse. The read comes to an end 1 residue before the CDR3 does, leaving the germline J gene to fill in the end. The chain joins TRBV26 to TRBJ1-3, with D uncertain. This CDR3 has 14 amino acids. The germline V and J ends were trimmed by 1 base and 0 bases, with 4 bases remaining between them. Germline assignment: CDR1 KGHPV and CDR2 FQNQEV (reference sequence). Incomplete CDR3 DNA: TGTGCCAGCAGTCTGTTGAATTCTGGAAATACGCTCTAT. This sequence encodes CASSLLNSGNTLY. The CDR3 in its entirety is CASSLLNSGNTLYF.

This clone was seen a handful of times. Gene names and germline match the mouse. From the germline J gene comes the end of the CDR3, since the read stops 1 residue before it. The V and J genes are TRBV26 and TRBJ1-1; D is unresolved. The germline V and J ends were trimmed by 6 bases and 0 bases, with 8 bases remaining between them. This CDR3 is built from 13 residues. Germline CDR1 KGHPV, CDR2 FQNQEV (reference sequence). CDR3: CASSQNANTEVFF. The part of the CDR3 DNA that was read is TGTGCCAGCAGCCAAAATGCAAACACAGAAGTCTTC. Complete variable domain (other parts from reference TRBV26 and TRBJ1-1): NSKVIQTPRYLVKGQGQKAKMRCIPEKGHPVVFWYQQNKNNEFKFLINFQNQEVLQQIDMTEKRFSAECPSNSPCSLEIQSSEAGDSALYLCASSQNANTEVFFGKGTRLTVV.

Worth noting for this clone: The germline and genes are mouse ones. CDR3 bases read: TGTGCCAGCGGTGATCCTGGGGGCTCCTATGAACAGTAC. Its protein product is CASGDPGGSYEQY. The whole CDR3 protein reads CASGDPGGSYEQYF. The gene calls are TRBV13-2 and TRBJ2-7, with 7 bases that match TRBD2. The read terminates 1 residue ahead of where the CDR3 ends, so the germline J gene completes it. Germline lookup yields CDR1 NNHNN and CDR2 SYGAGS (reference sequence). The CDR3 covers 14 residues. V lost 1 base and J lost 0; bases outside the gene matches: 1.

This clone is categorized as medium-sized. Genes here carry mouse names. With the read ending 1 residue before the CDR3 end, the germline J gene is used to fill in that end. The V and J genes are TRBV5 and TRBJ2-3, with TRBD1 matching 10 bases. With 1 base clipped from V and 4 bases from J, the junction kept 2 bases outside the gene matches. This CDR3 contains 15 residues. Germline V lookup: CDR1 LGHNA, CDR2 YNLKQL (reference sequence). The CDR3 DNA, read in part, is TGTGCCAGCAGCCAAGCGGGACAGGGGACAGAAACGCTGTAT. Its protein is CASSQAGQGTETLY. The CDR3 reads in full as CASSQAGQGTETLYF.

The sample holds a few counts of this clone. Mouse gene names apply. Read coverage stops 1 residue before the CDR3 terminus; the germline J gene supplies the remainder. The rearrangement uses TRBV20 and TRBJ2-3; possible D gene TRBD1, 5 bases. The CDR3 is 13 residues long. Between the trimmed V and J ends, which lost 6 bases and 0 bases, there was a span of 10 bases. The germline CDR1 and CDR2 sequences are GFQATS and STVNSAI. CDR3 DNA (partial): TGTGGTGCACAGGACGGTAGTGCAGAAACGCTGTAT. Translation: CGAQDGSAETLY. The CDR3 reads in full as CGAQDGSAETLYF. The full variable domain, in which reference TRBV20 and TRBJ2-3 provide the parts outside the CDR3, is GALVYQYPRRTICKSGTSMRMECQAVGFQATSVAWYRQSPQKTFELIALSTVNSAIKYEQNFTQEKFPISHPNLSFSSMTVLNAYLEDRGLYLCGAQDGSAETLYFGSGTRLTVL.

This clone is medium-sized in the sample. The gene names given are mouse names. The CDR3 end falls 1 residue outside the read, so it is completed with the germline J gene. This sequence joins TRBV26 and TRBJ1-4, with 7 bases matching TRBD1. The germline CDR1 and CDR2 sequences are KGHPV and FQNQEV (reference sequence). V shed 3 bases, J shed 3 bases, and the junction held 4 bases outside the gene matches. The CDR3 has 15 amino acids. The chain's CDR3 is CASSLATGTNERLFF. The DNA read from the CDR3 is TGTGCCAGCAGTCTCGCGACAGGGACCAACGAAAGATTATTT.

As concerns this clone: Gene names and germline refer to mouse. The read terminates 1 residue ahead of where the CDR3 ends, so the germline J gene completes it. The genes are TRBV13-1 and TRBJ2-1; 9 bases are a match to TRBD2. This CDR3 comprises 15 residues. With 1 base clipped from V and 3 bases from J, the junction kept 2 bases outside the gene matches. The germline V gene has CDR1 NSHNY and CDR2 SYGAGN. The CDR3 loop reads CASSDTWGGYAEQFF. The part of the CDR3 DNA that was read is TGTGCCAGCAGTGATACCTGGGGGGGCTATGCTGAGCAGTTC.

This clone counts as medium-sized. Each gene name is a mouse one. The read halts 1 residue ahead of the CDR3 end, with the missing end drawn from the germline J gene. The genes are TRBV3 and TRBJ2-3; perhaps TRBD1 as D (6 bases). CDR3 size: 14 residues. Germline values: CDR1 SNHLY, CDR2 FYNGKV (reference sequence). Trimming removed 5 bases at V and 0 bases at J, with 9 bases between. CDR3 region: CASSNRASAETLYF. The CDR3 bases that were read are TGTGCCAGCAGCAACAGGGCTAGTGCAGAAACGCTGTAT.

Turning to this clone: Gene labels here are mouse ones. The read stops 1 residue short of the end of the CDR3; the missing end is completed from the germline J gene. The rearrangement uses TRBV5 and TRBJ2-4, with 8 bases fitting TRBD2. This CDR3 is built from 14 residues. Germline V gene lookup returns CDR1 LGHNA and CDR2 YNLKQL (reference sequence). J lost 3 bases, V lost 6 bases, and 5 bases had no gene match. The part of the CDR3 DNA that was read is TGTGCCAGCAGTCCGGACTGGGTGCAAAACACCTTGTAC. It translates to CASSPDWVQNTLY. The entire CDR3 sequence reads CASSPDWVQNTLYF.

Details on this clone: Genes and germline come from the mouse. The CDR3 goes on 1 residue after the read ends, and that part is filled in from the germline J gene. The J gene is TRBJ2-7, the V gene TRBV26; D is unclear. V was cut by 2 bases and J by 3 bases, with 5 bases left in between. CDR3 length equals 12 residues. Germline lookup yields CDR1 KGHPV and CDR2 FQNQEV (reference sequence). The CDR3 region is CASSLTDYEQYF. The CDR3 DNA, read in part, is TGTGCCAGCAGTCTGACAGACTATGAACAGTAC.

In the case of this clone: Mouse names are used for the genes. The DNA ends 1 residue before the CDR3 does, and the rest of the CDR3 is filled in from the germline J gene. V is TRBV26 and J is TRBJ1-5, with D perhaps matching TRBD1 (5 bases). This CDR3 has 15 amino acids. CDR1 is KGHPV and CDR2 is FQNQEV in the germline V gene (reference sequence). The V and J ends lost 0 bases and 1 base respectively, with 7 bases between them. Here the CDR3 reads CASSLSYRNNQAPLF. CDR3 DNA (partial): TGTGCCAGCAGTCTGTCGTACAGGAACAACCAGGCTCCGCTT.

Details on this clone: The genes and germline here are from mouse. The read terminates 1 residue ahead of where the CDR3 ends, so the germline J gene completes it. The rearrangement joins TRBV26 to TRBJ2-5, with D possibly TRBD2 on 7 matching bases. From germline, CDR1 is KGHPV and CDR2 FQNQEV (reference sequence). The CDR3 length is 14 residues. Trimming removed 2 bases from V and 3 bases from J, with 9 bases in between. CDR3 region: CASSLRGGQDTQYF. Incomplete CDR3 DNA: TGTGCCAGCAGTCTGAGGGGGGGGCAAGACACCCAGTAC.

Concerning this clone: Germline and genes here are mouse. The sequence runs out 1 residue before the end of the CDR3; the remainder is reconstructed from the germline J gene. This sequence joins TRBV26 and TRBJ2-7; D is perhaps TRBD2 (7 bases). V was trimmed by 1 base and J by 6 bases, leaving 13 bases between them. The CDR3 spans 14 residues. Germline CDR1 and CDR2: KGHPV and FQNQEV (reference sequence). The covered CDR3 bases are TGTGCCAGCAGTCTGTGGGGGGCCGGGGTTGAACAGTAC. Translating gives CASSLWGAGVEQY. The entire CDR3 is CASSLWGAGVEQYF.

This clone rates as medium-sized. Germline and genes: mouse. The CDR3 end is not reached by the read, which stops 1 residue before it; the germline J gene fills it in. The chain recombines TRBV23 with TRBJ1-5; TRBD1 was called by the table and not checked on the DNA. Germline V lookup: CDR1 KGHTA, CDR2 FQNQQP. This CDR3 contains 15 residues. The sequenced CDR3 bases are TGCTCCAGCAGTCGAGGACAGTATAACAACCAGGCTCCGCTT. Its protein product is CSSSRGQYNNQAPL. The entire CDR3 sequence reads CSSSRGQYNNQAPLF.

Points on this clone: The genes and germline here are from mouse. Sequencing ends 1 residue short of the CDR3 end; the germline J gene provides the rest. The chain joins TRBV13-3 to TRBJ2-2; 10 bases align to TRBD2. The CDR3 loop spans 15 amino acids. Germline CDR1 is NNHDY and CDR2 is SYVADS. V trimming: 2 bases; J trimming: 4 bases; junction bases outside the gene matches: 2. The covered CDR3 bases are TGTGCCAGCAGTGACTGGGGGGGCACCACCGGGCAGCTCTAC. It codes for CASSDWGGTTGQLY. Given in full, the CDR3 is CASSDWGGTTGQLYF. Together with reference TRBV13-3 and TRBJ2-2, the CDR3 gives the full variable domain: EAAVTQSPRSKVAVTGGKVTLSCHQTNNHDYMYWYRQDTGHGLRLIHYSYVADSTEKGDIPDGYKASRPSQENFSLILELASLSQTAVYFCASSDWGGTTGQLYFGEGSKLTVL.

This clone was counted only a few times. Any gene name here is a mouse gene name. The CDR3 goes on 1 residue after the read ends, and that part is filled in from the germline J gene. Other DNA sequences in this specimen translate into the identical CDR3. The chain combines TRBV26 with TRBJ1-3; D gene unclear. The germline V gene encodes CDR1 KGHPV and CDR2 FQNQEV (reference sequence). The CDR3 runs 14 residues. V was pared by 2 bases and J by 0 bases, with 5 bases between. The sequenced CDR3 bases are TGTGCCAGCAGTCTGCAGAATTCTGGAAATACGCTCTAT. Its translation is CASSLQNSGNTLY. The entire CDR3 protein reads CASSLQNSGNTLYF.

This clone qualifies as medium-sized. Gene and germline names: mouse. CDR3 DNA, as far as it was read: TGTGCCAGCAGTCCAATCTGGGGGGGTGCAGAAACGCTGTAT. Translated: CASSPIWGGAETLY. The whole CDR3 reads CASSPIWGGAETLYF. This chain uses TRBV26 with TRBJ2-3; the match to TRBD2 covers 8 bases. With the read ending 1 residue before the CDR3 end, the germline J gene is used to fill in that end. The CDR3 totals 15 residues. The germline CDR1 and CDR2 sequences are KGHPV and FQNQEV (reference sequence). V lost 4 bases and J lost 1; bases outside the gene matches: 4.

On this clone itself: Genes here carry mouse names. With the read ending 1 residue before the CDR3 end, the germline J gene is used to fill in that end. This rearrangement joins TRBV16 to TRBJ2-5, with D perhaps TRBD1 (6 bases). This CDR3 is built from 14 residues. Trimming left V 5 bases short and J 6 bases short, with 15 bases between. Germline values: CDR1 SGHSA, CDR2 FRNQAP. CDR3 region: CASSHTGMEDTQYF. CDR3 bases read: TGTGCAAGCAGCCACACAGGGATGGAGGACACCCAGTAC.

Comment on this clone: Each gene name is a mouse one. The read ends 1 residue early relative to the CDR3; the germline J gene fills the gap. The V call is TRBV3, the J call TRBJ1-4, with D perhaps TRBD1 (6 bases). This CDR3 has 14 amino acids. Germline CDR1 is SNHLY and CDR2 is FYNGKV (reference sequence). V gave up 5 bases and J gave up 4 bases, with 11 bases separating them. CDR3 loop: CASSLGTNNERLFF. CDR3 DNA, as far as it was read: TGTGCCAGCAGCCTTGGGACAAACAACGAAAGATTATTT.

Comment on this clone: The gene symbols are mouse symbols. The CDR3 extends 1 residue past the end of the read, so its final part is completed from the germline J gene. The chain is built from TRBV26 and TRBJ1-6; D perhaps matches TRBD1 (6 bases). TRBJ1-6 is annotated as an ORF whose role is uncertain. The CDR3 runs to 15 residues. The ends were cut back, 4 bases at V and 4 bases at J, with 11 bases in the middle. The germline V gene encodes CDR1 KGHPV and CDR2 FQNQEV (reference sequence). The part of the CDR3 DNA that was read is TGTGCCAGCAGTCAAAAGGGACATTATAATTCGCCCCTCTAC. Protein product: CASSQKGHYNSPLY. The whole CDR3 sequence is CASSQKGHYNSPLYF.

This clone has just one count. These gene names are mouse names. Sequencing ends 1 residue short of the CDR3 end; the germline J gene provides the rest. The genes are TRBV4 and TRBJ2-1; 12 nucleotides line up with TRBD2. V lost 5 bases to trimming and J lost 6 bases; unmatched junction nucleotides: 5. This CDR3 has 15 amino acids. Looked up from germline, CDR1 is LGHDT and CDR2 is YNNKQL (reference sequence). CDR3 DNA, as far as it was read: TGTGCCAGCAGCCGGGACTGGGGGGCGCTTGCTGAGCAGTTC. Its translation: CASSRDWGALAEQF. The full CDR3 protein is CASSRDWGALAEQFF.

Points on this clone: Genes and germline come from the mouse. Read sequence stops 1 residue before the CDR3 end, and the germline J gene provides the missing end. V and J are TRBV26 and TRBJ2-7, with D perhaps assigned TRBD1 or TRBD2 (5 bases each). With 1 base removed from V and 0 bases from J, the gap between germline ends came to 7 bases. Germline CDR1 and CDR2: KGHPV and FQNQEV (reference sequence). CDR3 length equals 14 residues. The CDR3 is CASSLWGPSYEQYF. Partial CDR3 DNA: TGTGCCAGCAGTCTGTGGGGACCCTCCTATGAACAGTAC.

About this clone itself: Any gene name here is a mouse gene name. The CDR3 protein is CASRLSYEQYF. CDR3 bases read: TGTGCCAGCAGGCTGAGCTATGAACAGTAC. The J gene is TRBJ2-7, the V gene TRBV15; D gene ambiguous. Read sequence stops 1 residue before the CDR3 end, and the germline J gene provides the missing end. Between the trimmed V and J ends, which lost 6 bases and 3 bases, there was a span of 6 bases. The CDR3 contains 11 residues. From germline, CDR1 is SGHND and CDR2 FRSKSL. The variable domain in full, completed from reference TRBV15 and TRBJ2-7, reads DAGVTQTPRHEVAEKGQTIILKCEPVSGHNDLFWYRQTKIQGLELLSYFRSKSLMEDGGAFKDRFKAEMLNSSFSTLKIQPTEPKDSAVYLCASRLSYEQYFGPGTRLTVL.